The present T cell receptor beta chain was sequenced within a study of PD-1 blockade in classical Hodgkin lymphoma. General observations from the study: Relative to healthy donors, newly diagnosed patients reportedly had lower baseline TCR diversity, which was reported as lower still in relapsed/refractory patients. Whatever underlies the repertoire differences (possibly disease activity or prior therapy) remains undefined.

Regarding this clone: What it recognizes is unknown.

The protocol was immunoSEQ multiplex PCR, while the TCRdb copy is restricted to in-frame clones and leaves out a portion. The data show 45,000 to 60,000 clones, roughly 90% seen once. The time point denotes: newly diagnosed, previously untreated cHL patient sample. Peripheral samples used as comparators were newly diagnosed, untreated classical Hodgkin lymphoma PBMCs. After removal of 1 base from V and 4 bases from J, the junction contained 2 bases not matched to a gene. The CDR3 consists of 15 residues. Looked up from germline, CDR1 is SGHNT and CDR2 is YENEEA. This receptor was obtained from a human donor with classical Hodgkin lymphoma. This chain links TRBV11-3 with TRBJ2-1; 9 nucleotides align to TRBD2. The specimen was peripheral blood mononuclear cells (PBMCs). The CDR3 region has the DNA TGTGCCAGCAGCTTAGGGCTAGCGGGATACAATGAGCAGTTCTTC. Amino acids: CASSLGLAGYNEQFF.